The 16 T cell receptor beta chains below were found in one sample sequenced in a study of shared clonotypes between healthy human individuals. Here immunoSEQ multiplex PCR was the method, and the copy in TCRdb shows in-frame clones only, minus some. The data contain about 2.3 million clones, less than 95% of them singletons. The sample was naive CD4+ T cells from PBMCs. Noted subset: CD45RA+ positively selected. All receptors come from a man younger than 35 in good health. Some clones in this sample may be carry-over from other donors' samples.

The chain uses TRBV30 and TRBJ2-7; 7 bases line up with TRBD1. CDR3 length: 11 amino acids. Germline trimming cut 6 bases from V and 5 bases from J; bases unmatched to any gene: 4. The germline gives CDR1 GTSNPN, CDR2 SVGIG (reference sequence). CDR3 in amino acids: CACGTADEQYF. The CDR3, as DNA: TGTGCCTGCGGGACAGCGGACGAGCAGTACTTC.

Remarks on this clone: This sample includes further DNA sequences coding for the same CDR3. V usage is TRBV5-8 and J usage is TRBJ2-7; D remains unclear. CDR3 length: 11 residues. In germline, CDR1 is SGHTS, CDR2 YDEGEE. The ends were cut back, 0 bases at V and 3 bases at J, with 1 base in the middle. CDR3 residues: CASSLGYEQYF. CDR3 sequence (DNA): TGTGCCAGCAGCTTGGGCTACGAGCAGTACTTC.

The rearrangement joins TRBV28 to TRBJ1-5; no firm D call. Deletions cut 5 bases from V and 6 bases from J, with 11 bases between. The germline CDR1 and CDR2 sequences are MDHEN and SYDVKM. The CDR3 sequence is 13 residues long. The CDR3 spells CASSAPPLQPQHF. The CDR3 bases are TGTGCCAGCAGTGCCCCCCCGCTTCAGCCCCAGCATTTT. The full variable domain, its missing parts supplied by reference TRBV28 and TRBJ1-5, is DVKVTQSSRYLVKRTGEKVFLECVQDMDHENMFWYRQDPGLGLRLIYFSYDVKMKEKGDIPEGYSVSREKKERFSLILESASTNQTSMYLCASSAPPLQPQHFGDGTRLSIL.

The genes are TRBV6-1 and TRBJ2-3, with TRBD2 identical over 12 bases. CDR1 MNHNS and CDR2 SASEGT come from the germline V gene. This CDR3 is 17 amino acids long. V was pared by 4 bases and J by 3 bases, with 8 bases of the junction left unmatched. CDR3 sequence: CASSGFPSGRGTDTQYF. The CDR3, as DNA: TGTGCCAGCAGTGGTTTTCCTAGCGGGAGGGGGACAGATACGCAGTATTTT.

The chain couples TRBV27 to TRBJ1-2, with 10 bases lining up with TRBD1. Looked up from germline, CDR1 is MNHEY and CDR2 is SMNVEV (reference sequence). The V segment lost 4 bases and the J segment 3 bases; nucleotides outside the gene matches: 5. This CDR3 has 15 amino acids. This chain's CDR3 is CASSSAGTGDYGYTF. DNA of the CDR3: TGTGCCAGCAGTTCCGCCGGGACAGGGGACTATGGCTACACCTTC.

This chain links TRBV7-3 with TRBJ2-3; TRBD1 is a possible D gene (5 bases). CDR3 length: 15 amino acids. Trimming removed 5 bases from V and 2 bases from J, with 14 bases in between. CDR1 is SGHTA, CDR2 FQGTGA, per germline. CDR3 region: CASSVRGIYTDTQYF. CDR3 DNA: TGTGCCAGCAGCGTAAGGGGAATTTACACAGATACGCAGTATTTT.

This clone was detected once. Other DNA sequences in the sample encode the same CDR3. The J gene is TRBJ2-1, the V gene TRBV6-5, with D perhaps matching TRBD2 (5 bases). Germline CDR1 reads MNHEY; CDR2 reads SVGAGI. The V gene lost 2 bases and the J gene lost 7 bases, with 9 bases spanning the gap. CDR3 length: 13 residues. The CDR3 coding sequence is TGTGCCAGCAGTTACGAAGGAGGAAATGAGCAGTTCTTC. It encodes CASSYEGGNEQFF.

The chain links TRBV28 to TRBJ2-3, with D possibly being TRBD2 (5 bases). V was pared by 2 bases and J by 0 bases, with 12 bases between. The CDR3 spans 16 residues. The germline gives CDR1 MDHEN, CDR2 SYDVKM. CDR3 in amino acids: CASSLGGIQSTDTQYF. CDR3 nucleotide sequence: TGTGCCAGCAGTTTAGGAGGTATACAGAGCACAGATACGCAGTATTTT.

The chain links TRBV5-4 to TRBJ2-5; TRBD2 matches 7 bases. This CDR3 comprises 14 residues. From germline, CDR1 is SGHNT and CDR2 YYREEE (reference sequence). V was clipped by 1 base and J by 5 bases; unmatched bases: 5. The CDR3: CASSLSGGSETQYF. The CDR3 bases are TGTGCCAGCAGCTTGAGTGGCGGGAGCGAGACCCAGTACTTC. The complete variable domain, with remaining parts taken from reference TRBV5-4 and TRBJ2-5, reads ETGVTQSPTHLIKTRGQQVTLRCSSQSGHNTVSWYQQALGQGPQFIFQYYREEENGRGNFPPRFSGLQFPNYSSELNVNALELDDSALYLCASSLSGGSETQYFGPGTRLLVL.

This chain's CDR3 is CASSQQPASGEAFF. The CDR3, as DNA: TGTGCCAGCAGCCAACAACCGGCCTCGGGGGAGGCGTTCTTC. The chain uses TRBV7-9 and TRBJ2-1, with D tentatively TRBD2 (6 bases). Looked up from germline, CDR1 is SEHNR and CDR2 is FQNEAQ (reference sequence). The CDR3 totals 14 residues. The V end lost 5 bases, the J end lost 15 bases, and 23 bases lay between the germline ends.

The rearrangement uses TRBV10-3 and TRBJ2-1; 8 nucleotides align to TRBD2. V lost 10 bases, J lost 5 bases, and 10 bases stayed unmatched. This CDR3 has 14 residues. CDR1 and CDR2 from the germline V gene are ENHRY and SYGVKD. The CDR3 bases are TGTGCCACCCAACTAGCGGAGTTAAACAATGAGCAGTTCTTC. Amino acids: CATQLAELNNEQFF.

The V and J genes are TRBV27 and TRBJ2-1, with 7 bases that match TRBD1. CDR1 and CDR2 from the germline V gene are MNHEY and SMNVEV (reference sequence). After removal of 5 bases from V and 5 bases from J, the junction contained 6 bases not matched to a gene. The CDR3 is 14 residues long. This chain's CDR3 is CASSPRQGDNEQFF. The CDR3 DNA reads as TGTGCCAGCAGTCCCAGACAGGGAGACAATGAGCAGTTCTTC.

V gene TRBV5-6 combines with J gene TRBJ1-5, with a weak D call TRBD1 (6 bases). Germline CDR1 and CDR2: SGHDT and YYEEEE. CDR3 length: 15 amino acids. The V gene lost 0 bases and the J gene lost 5 bases, with 12 bases spanning the gap. The CDR3 loop is CASSLAQGRDQPQHF. The CDR3 nucleotides read TGTGCCAGCAGCTTGGCCCAGGGGAGGGATCAGCCCCAGCATTTT.

V gene TRBV15 combines with J gene TRBJ2-3, with TRBD2 identical over 7 bases. With 5 bases clipped from V and 8 bases from J, the junction kept 4 bases outside the gene matches. The V gene's germline CDR1 is LNHNV and CDR2 YYDKDF (reference sequence). This CDR3 is 12 amino acids long. CDR3 amino acids: CATSAGGGTQYF. In DNA form, the CDR3 reads TGTGCCACCAGCGCCGGCGGGGGTACGCAGTATTTT. The full variable domain, its missing parts supplied by reference TRBV15 and TRBJ2-3, is DAMVIQNPRYQVTQFGKPVTLSCSQTLNHNVMYWYQQKSSQAPKLLFHYYDKDFNNEADTPDNFQSRRPNTSFCFLDIRSPGLGDTAMYLCATSAGGGTQYFGPGTRLTVL.

This chain links TRBV6-1 with TRBJ2-7; D may be TRBD1 (6 bases). The CDR3 sequence is 15 residues long. Trimming shortened V by 3 bases and J by 5 bases, and 17 bases separated the two germline ends. Per germline, CDR1 MNHNS and CDR2 SASEGT. The DNA for the CDR3 is TGTGCCAGCAGTGAGGACGGGGTACAGGGTCACGAGCAGTACTTC. This gives the protein CASSEDGVQGHEQYF.

The chain is built from TRBV5-1 and TRBJ2-7; D unclear. Germline CDR1 SGHRS, CDR2 YFSETQ. Trimming shortened V by 4 bases and J by 6 bases, and 17 bases separated the two germline ends. The CDR3 has 14 residues. This CDR3 reads CASSPLLYVAEQYF. The CDR3 DNA reads TGCGCCAGCAGCCCTCTTTTGTACGTCGCCGAGCAGTACTTC.